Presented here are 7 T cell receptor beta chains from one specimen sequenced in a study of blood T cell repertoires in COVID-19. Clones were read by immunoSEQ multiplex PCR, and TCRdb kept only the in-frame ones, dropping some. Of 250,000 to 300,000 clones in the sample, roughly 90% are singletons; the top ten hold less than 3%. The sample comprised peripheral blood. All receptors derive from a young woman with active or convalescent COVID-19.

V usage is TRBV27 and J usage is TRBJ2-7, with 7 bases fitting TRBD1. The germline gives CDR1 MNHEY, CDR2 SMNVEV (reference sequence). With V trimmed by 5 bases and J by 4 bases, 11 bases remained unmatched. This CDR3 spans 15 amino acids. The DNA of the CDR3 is TGTGCCAGCAGTCCAATAGCAGGGGGTGGGTACGAGCAGTACTTC. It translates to CASSPIAGGGYEQYF.

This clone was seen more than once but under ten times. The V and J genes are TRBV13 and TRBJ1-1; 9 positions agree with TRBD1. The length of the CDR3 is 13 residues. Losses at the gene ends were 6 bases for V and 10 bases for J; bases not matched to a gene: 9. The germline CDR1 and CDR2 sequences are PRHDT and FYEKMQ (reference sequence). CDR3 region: CASRVQGAPPAFF. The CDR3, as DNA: TGTGCCAGCAGGGTACAGGGGGCGCCCCCAGCTTTCTTT.

The CDR3 region is CASSLGTGVTGELFF. CDR3 nucleotide sequence: TGTGCCAGCAGCTTGGGGACAGGAGTCACCGGGGAGCTGTTTTTT. This chain connects TRBV7-9 to TRBJ2-2; 8 bases fit TRBD1. Germline assignment: CDR1 SEHNR and CDR2 FQNEAQ (reference sequence). The CDR3 has 15 residues. V shed 3 bases, J shed 4 bases, and the junction held 4 bases outside the gene matches.

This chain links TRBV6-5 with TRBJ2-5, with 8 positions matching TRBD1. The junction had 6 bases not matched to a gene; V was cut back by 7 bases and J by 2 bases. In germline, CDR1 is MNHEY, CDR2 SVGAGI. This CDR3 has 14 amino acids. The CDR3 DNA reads TGTGCCAGCAAGGGACAGGTACTACAAGAGACCCAGTACTTC. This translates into CASKGQVLQETQYF.

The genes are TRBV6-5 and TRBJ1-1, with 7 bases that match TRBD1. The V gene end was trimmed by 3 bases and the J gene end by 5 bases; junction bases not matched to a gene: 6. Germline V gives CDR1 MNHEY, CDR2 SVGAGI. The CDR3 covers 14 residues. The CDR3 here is CASSYQQGVTEAFF. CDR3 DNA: TGTGCCAGCAGTTATCAGCAGGGGGTGACTGAAGCTTTCTTT.

The CDR3 reads CAWSLGVVSNEQFF. In DNA form, the CDR3 reads TGTGCCTGGAGCCTGGGAGTAGTAAGTAATGAGCAGTTCTTC. J is TRBJ2-1 and V is TRBV30, with TRBD2 as a possible D gene (5 bases). The germline V gene encodes CDR1 GTSNPN and CDR2 SVGIG (reference sequence). The CDR3 runs to 14 residues. V was trimmed by 3 bases and J by 7 bases, leaving 16 bases between them.

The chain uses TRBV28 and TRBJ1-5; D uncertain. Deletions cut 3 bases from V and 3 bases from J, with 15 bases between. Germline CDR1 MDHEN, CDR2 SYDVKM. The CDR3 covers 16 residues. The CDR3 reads CASSLGSRRVNQPQHF. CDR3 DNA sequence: TGTGCCAGCAGTTTGGGGAGTAGGCGGGTCAATCAGCCCCAGCATTTT.